The rows below give T cell receptor beta chains drawn from one sample of a study of blood T cells in healthy people across ages. MiXCR was run by TCRdb on the 5' RACE reads, yielding one entry per CDR3 protein. The data contain about 1.5 million distinct CDR3 sequences, 35% to 45% of them singletons. The sample consisted of blood. The receptors originated from a woman under 30 in good health. CDR3s include the opening cysteine and the closing phenylalanine or tryptophan. The order of the fields is V gene, J gene, clone size, D gene, CDR3 DNA, CDR3 protein. The D gene is left open where the match is weak. Clone sizes are given selectively: once, few, many, or a class where the clone is expanded.

V gene: TRBV4-3
J gene: TRBJ1-2
clone size: NA
D gene: NA
CDR3 DNA: TGCGCCAGCAGCCAAGAGGCTCGGCAAGCCTATGGCTACACCTTC
CDR3 protein: CASSQEARQAYGYTF

V gene: TRBV20-1
J gene: TRBJ2-1
clone size: NA
D gene: NA
CDR3 DNA: TGCAGTGCTACTGGTCCTTGGGACGGCAAGTACAATGAGCAGTTCTTC
CDR3 protein: CSATGPWDGKYNEQFF

V gene: TRBV12-3/TRBV12-4
J gene: TRBJ2-3
clone size: once
D gene: TRBD2
CDR3 DNA: TGTGCCAGCGAGAACCGGGGGGGCCCCCCAGATACGCAGTATTTT
CDR3 protein: CASENRGGPPDTQYF

V gene: TRBV7-2
J gene: TRBJ1-2
clone size: few
D gene: NA
CDR3 DNA: TGTGCCAGCAGCTTAGCGCAGCTGGGCTACACCTTC
CDR3 protein: CASSLAQLGYTF

V gene: TRBV2
J gene: TRBJ1-2
clone size: once
D gene: NA
CDR3 DNA: TGTGCCAGCAGTGAACAGGGCGAGGTCTATGGCTACACCTTC
CDR3 protein: CASSEQGEVYGYTF

V gene: TRBV20-1
J gene: TRBJ2-1
clone size: NA
D gene: NA
CDR3 DNA: TGCAGTGCTTCAGGAGGGGGGGTATACAATGAGCAGTTCTTC
CDR3 protein: CSASGGGVYNEQFF

V gene: TRBV27
J gene: TRBJ1-2
clone size: few
D gene: NA
CDR3 DNA: TGTGCCAGCAGTTCTGGGCAGGGTTTTCCTAACTATGGCTACACCTTC
CDR3 protein: CASSSGQGFPNYGYTF

V gene: TRBV4-3
J gene: TRBJ2-1
clone size: NA
D gene: NA
CDR3 DNA: TGCGCCAGCAGCCAGACGGTGCTGAACAATGAGCAGTTCTTC
CDR3 protein: CASSQTVLNNEQFF

V gene: TRBV10-3
J gene: TRBJ1-1
clone size: NA
D gene: TRBD1
CDR3 DNA: TGTGCCATCAGTCGGGACAGTAACACTGAAGCTTTCTTT
CDR3 protein: CAISRDSNTEAFF

V gene: TRBV3-1
J gene: TRBJ2-5
clone size: NA
D gene: TRBD2
CDR3 DNA: TGTGCCAGCAGCCAAGGCGTAGCGGGCGAGGAGACCCAGTACTTC
CDR3 protein: CASSQGVAGEETQYF

V gene: TRBV3-1
J gene: TRBJ1-1
clone size: NA
D gene: NA
CDR3 DNA: TGTGCCAGCAGCCAAGGGGGCGTTGGGGCTGAAGCTTTCTTT
CDR3 protein: CASSQGGVGAEAFF

V gene: TRBV28
J gene: TRBJ2-1
clone size: few
D gene: TRBD2
CDR3 DNA: TGTGCCAGCGGAGGACTAGGTTCCTACAATGAGCAGTTCTTC
CDR3 protein: CASGGLGSYNEQFF

V gene: TRBV9
J gene: TRBJ2-3
clone size: NA
D gene: TRBD2
CDR3 DNA: TGTGCCAGCAGCGTAGGGCTAGCGGGGGTTACAGATACGCAGTATTTT
CDR3 protein: CASSVGLAGVTDTQYF

V gene: TRBV12-3/TRBV12-4
J gene: TRBJ2-1
clone size: NA
D gene: TRBD1
CDR3 DNA: TGTGCCAGCAGTCGACAGGGTGAAGAGACCCAGTTCTTC
CDR3 protein: CASSRQGEETQFF

V gene: TRBV6-5
J gene: TRBJ1-5
clone size: NA
D gene: NA
CDR3 DNA: TGTGCCAGCAGTTCCTCGTCGGGGGACGGAAGACAGCCCCAGCATTTT
CDR3 protein: CASSSSSGDGRQPQHF

V gene: TRBV12-3/TRBV12-4
J gene: TRBJ2-2
clone size: few
D gene: NA
CDR3 DNA: TGTGCCAGCAGTTTTAGTAGAACCACCGGGGAGCTGTTTTTT
CDR3 protein: CASSFSRTTGELFF

V gene: TRBV5-5
J gene: TRBJ2-7
clone size: NA
D gene: TRBD1
CDR3 DNA: TGTGCCAGCAGCTTGGCCGGACAGGAGTACAATGAGCAGTACTTC
CDR3 protein: CASSLAGQEYNEQYF

V gene: TRBV10-3
J gene: TRBJ2-3
clone size: NA
D gene: TRBD2
CDR3 DNA: TGTGCCATCACTAGCGGGACCACCACAGATACGCAGTATTTT
CDR3 protein: CAITSGTTTDTQYF

V gene: TRBV10-2
J gene: TRBJ1-1
clone size: NA
D gene: NA
CDR3 DNA: TGCGCCAGCAGTGAGTCATGGAGGCAAACGAACACTGAAGCTTTCTTT
CDR3 protein: CASSESWRQTNTEAFF

V gene: TRBV7-9
J gene: TRBJ1-2
clone size: many
D gene: NA
CDR3 DNA: TGCGCCAGCAGCTTGGAAAGCTATGGCTACACCTTC
CDR3 protein: CASSLESYGYTF

V gene: TRBV19
J gene: TRBJ2-7
clone size: NA
D gene: NA
CDR3 DNA: TGTGCCACCTCAGATCGGCAGAAGATAACCTACGAGCAGTACTTC
CDR3 protein: CATSDRQKITYEQYF

V gene: TRBV11-2
J gene: TRBJ2-4
clone size: few
D gene: TRBD2
CDR3 DNA: TGTGCCAGCAGCTTAGTACTAGCGGGGGCGAACATTCAGTACTTC
CDR3 protein: CASSLVLAGANIQYF

V gene: TRBV10-3
J gene: TRBJ2-1
clone size: NA
D gene: TRBD1
CDR3 DNA: TGTGCCGCCGACAGGGGAGAGGGCAATGAGCAGTTCTTC
CDR3 protein: CAADRGEGNEQFF

V gene: TRBV20-1
J gene: TRBJ2-7
clone size: NA
D gene: TRBD2
CDR3 DNA: TGCAGTGCCCCTCGACTAGCGGGGTACAATGAGCAGTACTTC
CDR3 protein: CSAPRLAGYNEQYF

V gene: TRBV7-2
J gene: TRBJ2-3
clone size: few
D gene: NA
CDR3 DNA: TGTGCCAGCAGCTCTCCGGAAGAGATTGGGGAGCAGTATTTT
CDR3 protein: CASSSPEEIGEQYF

V gene: TRBV15
J gene: TRBJ1-1
clone size: NA
D gene: NA
CDR3 DNA: TGTGCCACCAGCAGAGACCGTCAGGAGCCTAATGAAGCTTTCTTT
CDR3 protein: CATSRDRQEPNEAFF

V gene: TRBV20-1
J gene: TRBJ2-1
clone size: NA
D gene: TRBD2
CDR3 DNA: TGCAGTGCTAGAGATGGCGCGGGGGGCCACTCCTACAATGAGCAGTTCTTC
CDR3 protein: CSARDGAGGHSYNEQFF

V gene: TRBV4-1
J gene: TRBJ2-3
clone size: few
D gene: NA
CDR3 DNA: TGCGCCAGTGCACCCCGGGGGGCCGTAGATACGCAGTATTTT
CDR3 protein: CASAPRGAVDTQYF

V gene: TRBV20-1
J gene: TRBJ1-5
clone size: NA
D gene: NA
CDR3 DNA: TGCAGTGCTAGAAAGTGGTATAGCAATCAGCCCCAGCATTTT
CDR3 protein: CSARKWYSNQPQHF

V gene: TRBV10-2
J gene: TRBJ1-5
clone size: NA
D gene: NA
CDR3 DNA: TGCGCCAGCAGTGACGGCGGTCATCAGCCCCAGCATTTT
CDR3 protein: CASSDGGHQPQHF